A selection of T cell receptor beta chains follows, all from one sample in a study of shared clonotypes between healthy human individuals. Clones were read by immunoSEQ multiplex PCR, and TCRdb kept only the in-frame ones, dropping some. The table shows some 580,000 clones, with almost 97% occurring only once. Input material: naive CD4+ T cells sorted from blood. Receptor source: a woman in her 30s in good health. Both conserved end residues are part of each CDR3. A D gene is named only where the DNA matches it firmly. Some rows have no size entry. The others give once, few or many, or a class for an expanded clone.

TRBJ2-7	TRBV2	NA	NA	CASSEMVASLYEQYF	TGTGCCAGCAGTGAAATGGTAGCGAGTCTCTACGAGCAGTACTTC
TRBJ2-1	TRBV19	NA	TRBD2	CASSRGLAGVLTSYNEQFF	TGTGCCAGTAGTAGGGGACTAGCGGGAGTATTAACGTCCTACAATGAGCAGTTCTTC
TRBJ1-1	TRBV18	once	NA	CASSRAGGNTEAFF	TGTGCCAGCTCACGGGCCGGAGGGAACACTGAAGCTTTCTTT
TRBJ2-7	TRBV29-1	NA	TRBD1	CSGRKGAEYEQYF	TGCAGCGGGAGGAAGGGGGCGGAGTACGAGCAGTACTTC
TRBJ1-1	TRBV4-1	NA	NA	CASSQDGRTDEAFF	TGCGCCAGCAGCCAAGATGGGAGGACAGATGAAGCTTTCTTT
TRBJ1-3	TRBV28	NA	NA	CATDTRGAGNTIYF	TGTGCCACCGACACCAGGGGTGCTGGAAACACCATATATTTT
TRBJ2-7	TRBV28	once	NA	CASSSLTEKYYEQYF	TGTGCCAGCAGCAGCTTGACAGAGAAGTACTACGAGCAGTACTTC
TRBJ2-3	TRBV5-1	NA	TRBD2	CASSRGLAESTDTQYF	TGCGCCAGCAGCCGGGGACTAGCGGAGAGCACAGATACGCAGTATTTT
TRBJ2-1	TRBV5-1	NA	NA	CASSLGQSYNEQFF	TGCGCCAGCAGCTTGGGTCAGTCCTACAATGAGCAGTTCTTC
TRBJ2-4	TRBV2	NA	NA	CASRGERIAKNIQYF	TGTGCCAGCAGGGGAGAGCGGATAGCCAAAAACATTCAGTACTTC
TRBJ2-7	TRBV5-1	once	NA	CASSRGLASLRGDEQYF	TGCGCCAGCAGTCGAGGGCTAGCGAGCCTCCGGGGCGACGAGCAGTACTTC
TRBJ2-7	TRBV28	NA	TRBD1	CASSYGQGRLVAYEQYF	TGTGCCAGCAGCTACGGACAGGGGAGGCTGGTGGCCTACGAGCAGTACTTC
TRBJ2-3	TRBV5-1	NA	TRBD1	CASSFGQAGADTQYF	TGCGCCAGCAGCTTTGGACAGGCCGGAGCAGATACGCAGTATTTT
TRBJ2-3	TRBV7-9	NA	NA	CASSLAGDSGFGTDTQYF	TGTGCCAGCAGCTTAGCGGGGGATAGCGGTTTTGGCACAGATACGCAGTATTTT
TRBJ1-2	TRBV27	NA	TRBD1	CASRTGGYNGYTF	TGTGCCAGCAGGACAGGGGGGTATAATGGCTACACCTTC
TRBJ1-5	TRBV28	NA	NA	CASSLGGGGNQPQHF	TGTGCCAGCAGTCTAGGGGGAGGCGGAAATCAGCCCCAGCATTTT
TRBJ1-1	TRBV16	NA	NA	CASSPRRRGNTEAFF	TGTGCCAGCAGCCCGCGAAGGAGGGGCAACACTGAAGCTTTCTTT
TRBJ2-1	TRBV9	NA	NA	CASSVESSSYNEQFF	TGTGCCAGCAGCGTAGAATCCAGCTCCTACAATGAGCAGTTCTTC
TRBJ1-3	TRBV15	NA	NA	CATSRDRGNTIYF	TGTGCCACCAGCAGAGACCGGGGAAACACCATATATTTT
TRBJ2-5	TRBV5-1	NA	TRBD1	CASRPGGMETQYF	TGCGCCAGCAGGCCAGGGGGCATGGAGACCCAGTACTTC
TRBJ2-7	TRBV7-9	NA	NA	CASSFGFYEQYF	TGTGCCAGCAGCTTCGGTTTCTACGAGCAGTACTTC
TRBJ2-1	TRBV6-1	NA	NA	CASSEIQGRSNEQFF	TGTGCCAGCAGTGAAATTCAGGGGCGGAGTAATGAGCAGTTCTTC
TRBJ1-3	TRBV6-6	NA	NA	CASSSGAPSGNTIYF	TGTGCCAGCAGTTCCGGGGCCCCCTCTGGAAACACCATATATTTT
TRBJ1-5	TRBV27	NA	TRBD1	CASSFSDRGTGNQPQHF	TGTGCCAGCAGTTTCTCCGACAGGGGCACCGGCAATCAGCCCCAGCATTTT
TRBJ2-7	TRBV6-1	NA	NA	CASSEAWTVFDEQYF	TGTGCCAGCAGTGAAGCTTGGACAGTTTTCGACGAGCAGTACTTC
TRBJ2-5	TRBV5-1	NA	NA	CASQISEETQYF	TGCGCCAGCCAGATATCCGAGGAGACCCAGTACTTC
TRBJ2-1	TRBV11-3	once	NA	CASSFESYNEQFF	TGTGCCAGCAGCTTCGAATCCTACAATGAGCAGTTCTTC
TRBJ2-5	TRBV27	NA	TRBD2	CASRVEGRPGGSSSQETQYF	TGTGCCAGCAGGGTAGAGGGGCGACCGGGGGGGAGCTCCTCCCAAGAGACCCAGTACTTC
TRBJ2-2	TRBV10-3	NA	NA	CAISESRGGIPGELFF	TGTGCCATCAGTGAGTCCCGGGGCGGTATTCCCGGGGAGCTGTTTTTT
TRBJ2-1	TRBV28	NA	NA	CASSSDLGSYNEQFF	TGTGCCAGCAGCTCCGATTTAGGCTCCTACAATGAGCAGTTCTTC
TRBJ2-2	TRBV2	NA	NA	CASSEGRAHTGELFF	TGTGCCAGCAGTGAAGGCAGGGCTCACACCGGGGAGCTGTTTTTT
TRBJ2-5	TRBV4-1	NA	TRBD2	CASSQGRLSGARETQYF	TGCGCCAGCAGCCAAGGTAGACTAAGCGGGGCCCGGGAGACCCAGTACTTC